A selection of T cell receptor beta chains follows, all from one sample in a study of OX40 agonist ivuxolimab in advanced cancers. The assay was immunoSEQ multiplex PCR, and TCRdb's table has in-frame clones only and misses some. The table records tens of thousands of clones, 70% to 90% of them present only once. Sample: CD4+ or CD8+ T cells sorted from blood, taken in a trial of the OX40 agonist ivuxolimab. All receptors come from an adult with an advanced solid tumor such as melanoma, head and neck, liver or kidney cancer. CDR3s include the opening cysteine and the closing phenylalanine or tryptophan. A D gene is named only where the DNA matches it firmly. A row's size may be missing; if present it is once, few, many or a size class.

size,J,D,V,CDR3,DNA
.,TRBJ2-5,.,TRBV30,CAWVRTHQETQYF,TGTGCCTGGGTCAGGACACACCAAGAGACCCAGTACTTC
.,TRBJ2-5,.,TRBV7-6,CASSLAGTQETQYF,TGTGCCAGCAGCTTAGCTGGGACTCAAGAGACCCAGTACTTC
.,TRBJ1-3,.,TRBV7-2,CASSLNPVPGNTIYF,TGTGCCAGCAGCTTAAACCCCGTTCCTGGAAACACCATATATTTT
.,TRBJ2-1,.,TRBV5-1,CASSLDVAGSSYNEQFF,TGCGCCAGCAGCTTGGACGTGGCGGGCAGCTCCTACAATGAGCAGTTCTTC
.,TRBJ2-3,TRBD2,TRBV29-1,CSVIVGTSGSTDTQYF,TGCAGCGTGATAGTTGGGACTAGCGGGAGCACAGATACGCAGTATTTT
.,TRBJ2-2,TRBD1,TRBV11-2,CASSWDRANTGELFF,TGTGCCAGCAGCTGGGACAGGGCGAACACCGGGGAGCTGTTTTTT
.,TRBJ2-3,.,TRBV5-1,CASSLEDYTQYF,TGCGCCAGCAGCTTGGAAGATTATACGCAGTATTTT
.,TRBJ2-6,TRBD1,TRBV19,CASTVRTGGASGANVLTF,TGTGCCAGTACCGTCCGCACAGGGGGCGCGTCCGGGGCCAACGTCCTGACTTTC
.,TRBJ2-2,TRBD1,TRBV19,CASSRDRGRTGELFF,TGTGCCAGTAGTAGGGACAGGGGGCGTACCGGGGAGCTGTTTTTT
.,TRBJ2-1,TRBD2,TRBV27,CASSATSGAYNEQFF,TGTGCCAGCAGTGCGACTAGCGGGGCCTACAATGAGCAGTTCTTC
once,TRBJ2-2,.,TRBV5-1,CASSLTQYRQTGLNTGELFF,TGCGCCAGCAGCTTGACCCAGTACCGTCAAACGGGATTGAACACCGGGGAGCTGTTTTTT
.,TRBJ2-1,.,TRBV18,CASSPFGSVRNNEQFF,TGTGCCAGCTCACCCTTCGGGAGCGTGCGGAATAATGAGCAGTTCTTC
.,TRBJ2-5,.,TRBV6-5,CASSYSGYQETQYF,TGTGCCAGCAGTTACTCGGGCTACCAAGAGACCCAGTACTTC
.,TRBJ2-5,TRBD1,TRBV30,CAWSGVQGTPQYF,TGTGCCTGGAGTGGAGTACAGGGGACGCCCCAGTACTTC
.,TRBJ2-5,.,TRBV19,CASTPEAGRETQYF,TGTGCCAGTACCCCGGAGGCGGGTAGAGAGACCCAGTACTTC
.,TRBJ1-1,TRBD1,TRBV6-6,CASIQGGRTEAFF,TGTGCCAGCATACAGGGGGGCCGCACTGAAGCTTTCTTT
.,TRBJ1-2,.,TRBV5-6,CASRVGQSRGYTF,TGTGCCAGCAGGGTAGGACAGTCGAGGGGCTACACCTTC
once,TRBJ2-1,.,TRBV18,CASSPDQLGSSEQFF,TGTGCCAGCTCACCAGATCAGCTAGGGAGCAGTGAGCAGTTCTTC
.,TRBJ2-1,TRBD1,TRBV7-2,CASSFPGQGAGNEQFF,TGTGCCAGCAGCTTCCCCGGACAGGGGGCTGGGAATGAGCAGTTCTTC
.,TRBJ1-3,TRBD1,TRBV10-3,CAISESGTVGNTIYF,TGTGCCATCAGTGAGTCAGGGACAGTTGGTAACACCATATATTTT
.,TRBJ1-1,.,TRBV28,CASRDSVEAFF,TGTGCCAGCAGGGACAGTGTTGAAGCTTTCTTT
.,TRBJ2-5,TRBD2,TRBV7-2,CASKKREGEETQYF,TGTGCCAGCAAGAAGCGGGAGGGAGAAGAGACCCAGTACTTC
once,TRBJ2-1,TRBD2,TRBV27,CASSRGLAGNNEQFF,TGTGCCAGCAGCAGAGGACTAGCGGGAAACAATGAGCAGTTCTTC
once,TRBJ1-1,.,TRBV18,CASSWGAGTEAFF,TGTGCCAGCTCATGGGGGGCGGGCACTGAAGCTTTCTTT
.,TRBJ2-3,.,TRBV10-3,CAISDRGADTQYF,TGTGCCATCAGTGACAGGGGGGCAGATACGCAGTATTTT
.,TRBJ2-7,.,TRBV20-1,CSASRTSEQYF,TGCAGTGCTAGCAGGACCTCCGAGCAGTACTTC
.,TRBJ2-7,.,TRBV7-2,CASSLGSLAYEQYF,TGTGCCAGCAGCTTAGGCAGTTTGGCCTACGAGCAGTACTTC
few,TRBJ1-5,.,TRBV28,CAAGARGNQPQHF,TGTGCCGCCGGCGCCAGGGGCAATCAGCCCCAGCATTTT
.,TRBJ2-3,.,TRBV7-7,CASSPGATDTQYF,TGTGCTAGCAGCCCCGGTGCCACAGATACGCAGTATTTT